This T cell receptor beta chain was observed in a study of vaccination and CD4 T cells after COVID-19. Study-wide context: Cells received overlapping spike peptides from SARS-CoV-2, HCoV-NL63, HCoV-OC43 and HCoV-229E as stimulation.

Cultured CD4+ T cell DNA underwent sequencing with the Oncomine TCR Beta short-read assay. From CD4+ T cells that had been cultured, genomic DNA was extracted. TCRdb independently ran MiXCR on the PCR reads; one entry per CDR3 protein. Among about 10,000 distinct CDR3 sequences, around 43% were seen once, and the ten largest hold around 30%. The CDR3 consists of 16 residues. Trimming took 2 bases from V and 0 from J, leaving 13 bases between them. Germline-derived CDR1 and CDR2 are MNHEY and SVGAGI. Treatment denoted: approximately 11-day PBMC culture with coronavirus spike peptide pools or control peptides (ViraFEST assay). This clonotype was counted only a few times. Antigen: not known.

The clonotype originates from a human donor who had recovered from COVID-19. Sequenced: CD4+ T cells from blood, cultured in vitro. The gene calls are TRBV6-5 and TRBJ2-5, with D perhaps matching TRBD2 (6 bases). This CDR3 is CASSYGLGGYQETQYF. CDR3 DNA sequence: TGTGCCAGCAGTTACGGCCTTGGGGGGTACCAAGAGACCCAGTACTTC.